This TCR beta chain was documented in a study of blood T cell repertoires in COVID-19. In the study overall: PBMCs, B-cell-depleted T cells, or T cells were the source of the cDNA or gDNA that made up the material.

Deletions cut 6 bases from V and 2 bases from J, with 10 bases between. Germline CDR1 and CDR2: MNHEY and SVGAGI. This CDR3 is 13 amino acids long. Per the study methods: Researchers report that nucleated cell counts were estimated from reference gene primer amplification. Clones were read by immunoSEQ multiplex PCR, and TCRdb kept only the in-frame ones, dropping some. The V and J calls and the clone size are those of that table, but D and trimming were determined from the DNA. The repertoire holds around 100,000 clones, just under 95% seen once, with around 5.4% in the top ten. The gene calls are TRBV6-5 and TRBJ1-2; D is uncertain. Sequenced sample: peripheral blood. This sequence was found in a man between 65 and 85 years old with acute or convalescent COVID-19. CDR3 coding DNA: TGTGCCAGCAGCCTGGGAGGGAACTATGGCTACACCTTC. Residues: CASSLGGNYGYTF.